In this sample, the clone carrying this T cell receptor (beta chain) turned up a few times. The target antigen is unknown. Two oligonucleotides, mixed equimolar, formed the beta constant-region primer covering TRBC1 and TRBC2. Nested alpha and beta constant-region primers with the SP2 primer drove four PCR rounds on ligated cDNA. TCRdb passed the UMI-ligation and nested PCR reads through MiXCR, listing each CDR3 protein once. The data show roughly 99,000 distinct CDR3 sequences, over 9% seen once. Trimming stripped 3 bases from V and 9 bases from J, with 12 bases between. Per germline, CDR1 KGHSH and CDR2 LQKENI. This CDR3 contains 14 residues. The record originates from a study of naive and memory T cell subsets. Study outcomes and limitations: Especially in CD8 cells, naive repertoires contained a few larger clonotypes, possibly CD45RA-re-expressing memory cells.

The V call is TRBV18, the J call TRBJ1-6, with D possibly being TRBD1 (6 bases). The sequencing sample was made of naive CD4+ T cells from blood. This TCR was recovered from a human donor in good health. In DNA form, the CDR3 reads TGTGCCAGCTCACCCGAACAGGGCGGTTCACCCCTCCACTTT. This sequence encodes CASSPEQGGSPLHF.